This is a list of T cell receptor beta chains from one sample in a study of blood T cell repertoires in COVID-19. Sequenced by immunoSEQ multiplex PCR; TCRdb stores in-frame clones only, minus some. The sample includes under 200,000 clones, 76% of them seen just once. Material for sequencing was peripheral blood. Receptors were obtained from an elderly woman with acute or convalescent COVID-19. Each CDR3 is given with its conserved first and last residue. Fields, in order: clone size, J gene, V gene, D gene, CDR3 DNA, CDR3 protein. D genes are given only for firm matches. Clone size appears in some rows only: once, few, many, or a class for an expanded clone.

.,TRBJ1-5,TRBV4-2,TRBD1,TGTGCCAGCAGCCTACATCAGGGGGAATCGGATCAGCCCCAGCATTTT,CASSLHQGESDQPQHF
few,TRBJ1-6,TRBV5-1,.,TGCGCCAGCAGCTCTGATAATTCACCCCTCCACTTT,CASSSDNSPLHF
few,TRBJ2-3,TRBV19,.,TGTGCCAGTATTGGACTGGGGACAGATACGCAGTATTTT,CASIGLGTDTQYF
.,TRBJ1-3,TRBV6-5,TRBD1,TGTGCCAGCATGAGGGGGCCTGGGGACACCATATATTTT,CASMRGPGDTIYF
.,TRBJ2-2,TRBV19,.,TGTGCCAGTACCAGGAACACCGGGGAGCTGTTTTTT,CASTRNTGELFF
.,TRBJ2-1,TRBV27,TRBD2,TGTGCCAGCAGTTTATCCGTTGGTCTAGCGGGTCACAATGAGCAGTTCTTC,CASSLSVGLAGHNEQFF
few,TRBJ1-3,TRBV7-7,TRBD1,TGTGCCAGCAGCGCGGGACAGAGCTCTGGAAACACCATATATTTT,CASSAGQSSGNTIYF
.,TRBJ2-2,TRBV11-2,TRBD1,TGTGCCAGCAGCCTGACAGGGGACACCGGGGAGCTGTTTTTT,CASSLTGDTGELFF
.,TRBJ1-2,TRBV5-1,TRBD1,TGCGCCAGCAGCTTGGGGGACAGGGGCTATGGCTACACCTTC,CASSLGDRGYGYTF
.,TRBJ2-3,TRBV11-2,.,TGTGCCAGCAGCTTACAGGGTATCGCAGATACGCAGTATTTT,CASSLQGIADTQYF
few,TRBJ1-6,TRBV14,TRBD1,TGTGCCAGCCGATTTTCCGGGACAGGGGCTTCACCCCTCCACTTT,CASRFSGTGASPLHF
.,TRBJ2-3,TRBV5-1,.,TGCGCCAGCAGCTTGGAAGTGGGCGCCATCACAGATACGCAGTATTTT,CASSLEVGAITDTQYF
.,TRBJ2-7,TRBV27,TRBD1,TGTGCCAGCAGTTCAGTTCGACAGGGGACTTCCTACGAGCAGTACTTC,CASSSVRQGTSYEQYF
.,TRBJ1-1,TRBV5-1,TRBD1,TGCGCCAGCAGCTTGGGAACAGGGGTTAACACTGAAGCTTTCTTT,CASSLGTGVNTEAFF
.,TRBJ1-2,TRBV19,.,TGTGCCAGTAGCCAACAAGGGGCAGGGATGGGCTACACCTTC,CASSQQGAGMGYTF
.,TRBJ1-6,TRBV27,.,TGTGCCAGCAGTTTTGGGGGGTTTGATTCACCCCTCCACTTT,CASSFGGFDSPLHF
.,TRBJ1-1,TRBV18,.,TGTGCCAGCTCACCTGAGCATTGGAACACTGAAGCTTTCTTT,CASSPEHWNTEAFF
.,TRBJ1-5,TRBV12-3/TRBV12-4,.,TGTGCCAGCAGTTTTTATAGCAATCAGCCCCAGCATTTT,CASSFYSNQPQHF
.,TRBJ1-4,TRBV5-8,TRBD1,TGTGCCAGCAGCTCCACAGGGGGCACGGCTAATGAAAAACTGTTTTTT,CASSSTGGTANEKLFF
.,TRBJ1-2,TRBV2,.,TGTGCCAGCAGTATGGACAGTTGGACCGGTGGCTACACCTTC,CASSMDSWTGGYTF
.,TRBJ2-1,TRBV7-6,TRBD2,TGTGCCAGCAGTCGTAGCGGGAACGACAATGAGCAGTTCTTC,CASSRSGNDNEQFF
few,TRBJ2-2,TRBV6-5,.,TGTGCCAGCAGTTCCCTCGGACCCCACGGGAGTTCGCTGTTTTTT,CASSSLGPHGSSLFF
once,TRBJ2-5,TRBV4-3,TRBD2,TGCGCCAGCAGCCAGGTCACCGGGGGGGAGACCCAGTACTTC,CASSQVTGGETQYF
.,TRBJ1-1,TRBV30,.,TGTGCCTGGGACCCCCAGGGCGCTGAAGCTTTCTTT,CAWDPQGAEAFF
.,TRBJ1-1,TRBV28,.,TGTGCCAGCATAAACCCGCGGGACCTGAACACTGAAGCTTTCTTT,CASINPRDLNTEAFF
.,TRBJ2-1,TRBV7-9,.,TGTGCCAGCAGCTTAGCGGAGACCCTCTACAATGAGCAGTTCTTC,CASSLAETLYNEQFF
.,TRBJ1-1,TRBV7-9,.,TGTGCCAGCAGCAAAGGGTTTGCGGTGAACACTGAAGCTTTCTTT,CASSKGFAVNTEAFF
.,TRBJ2-7,TRBV11-2,TRBD1,TGTGCCAGCAGCTTAGATCCTGTGACAGGGTTATACGAGCAGTACTTC,CASSLDPVTGLYEQYF